This paragraph covers one T cell receptor (beta chain) sequence. This receptor's antigen is unknown. One base away there is no much larger clone; base qualities are not given. CDR3 length: 12 amino acids, cysteine to phenylalanine. Only CDR3 DNA remains: 36 bases, in frame from the first base. Relative to germline, V is missing 6 bases and J is missing 15 bases, with 10 bases of the junction outside any gene match. Looking up the germline V gene (reference sequence) yields CDR1 LNHDA and CDR2 SQIVND. The data stem from a study of OX40 agonist ivuxolimab in advanced cancers. For the study in its entirety: Ivuxolimab was an agonistic, fully human IgG2 monoclonal antibody directed against OX40 (CD134), a costimulatory receptor. The point of sequencing TCRbeta in the periphery was to test whether ivuxolimab changed TCR sequence diversity and drove clonal T-cell expansion. Among the 52 dose-escalation patients, some 19 had hepatocellular carcinoma, some 15 melanoma, 9 renal cell carcinoma and 9 head and neck cancer. In the dose-escalation cohort, 82.7% of patients were male, and the mean age was roughly 60 years, with a range of about 23 to 80. Partial responses were achieved by three dose-escalation patients, of whom one had hepatocellular carcinoma and two had cutaneous melanoma. The monotherapy dose-escalation portion (N of about 50 patients) of the phase I ivuxolimab trial is reported in the paper. Prior anti-PD-1, anti-PD-L1 or anti-CTLA-4 therapy was permitted, and checkpoint inhibitors had been received by about 37% of dose-escalation patients. Intravenous ivuxolimab was administered to patients every 2 weeks at six dose levels: 0.01, 0.1, 0.3, 1.5, 3 and 10 mg/kg. What the study reported, not specific to this receptor: Low levels of normalized T-cell clonal expansion were also seen in some nonresponding patients. After ivuxolimab, CD8+ T cells had more expanded clones than CD4+ T cells on average. In the 0.1-3.0 mg/kg groups, partial responders had among the lowest normalized peripheral clonal expansion, particularly in CD8+ T cells. Which antigens the clonally expanded peripheral T cells were specific for was not determined. At doses from 0.1 to 3.0 mg/kg, clonal expansion was seen in both CD4+ and CD8+ blood T cells between baseline and week 6.

Genomic DNA was extracted from sorted cells for sequencing of the TCRbeta CDR3 region. The immunoSEQ Assay was used for sequencing of TCRbeta CDR3 regions. The immuneACCESS repertoire file appears here via TCRdb, limited to in-frame rearrangements. These files lack a portion of the clones; in checked studies, under half of the deficit traces to unresolved V genes, and the cause of the others is not known. This sample has about 68,000 clones in its table, and around 80% of those were observed once. The ten largest account for under 2% of the sample. The trial excluded patients who had a history of autoimmune disease or who were on systemic immunosuppression. Peripheral blood for TCR sequencing was collected from all dose cohorts at baseline, on cycle 4 day 1, and on cycle 7 day 1. The samples were drawn from a first-in-human, open-label, multicenter phase I dose-escalation trial of ivuxolimab. The trial enrolled adults with locally advanced or metastatic head and neck squamous cell, hepatocellular, melanoma or renal cell carcinoma. Before TCR sequencing, CD4+ T cells and CD8+ T cells from peripheral blood were sorted into separate populations.

Material: CD4+ or CD8+ T cells sorted from blood, obtained in a trial of the OX40 agonist ivuxolimab. The sequence was obtained from an adult with an advanced solid tumor such as melanoma, head and neck, liver or kidney cancer. The rearranged segments are TRBV19 and TRBJ2-1; TRBD1 matches 8 bases in the middle. The CDR3 is CASSWQGASLFF. The nucleotides are TGTGCCAGTAGCTGGCAGGGGGCGTCACTGTTCTTC.